A single sample is the source of the 5 T cell receptor beta chains below, sequenced in a study of blood T cells in healthy people across ages. A second roughly 6 to 12 cycle PCR used barcoded and J-beta primers. TCRdb re-derived calls from the 5' RACE reads in MiXCR, one entry per CDR3 protein. Among approximately 600,000 distinct CDR3 sequences, roughly 53% were seen once, and the ten largest hold 30% to 40%. The sample consisted of blood. The receptors were gathered from a man between 60 and 75 years old in good health.

The chain combines TRBV11-2 with TRBJ2-1; 8 bases fit TRBD1. Germline-derived CDR1 and CDR2 are SGHAT and FQNNGV. Trimming cost V 1 base and J 10 bases; bases outside gene matches: 12. The CDR3 is made up of 16 amino acids. Here the CDR3 DNA reads TGTGCCAGCAGCTTAGCCCTCCGGACAGGGAGGAGGGAGCAGTTCTTC. Its protein is CASSLALRTGRREQFF.

V and J are TRBV20-1 and TRBJ2-7, with 7 bases lining up with TRBD1. J lost 4 bases, V lost 3 bases, and 6 bases had no gene match. This CDR3 spans 13 amino acids. The germline V gene encodes CDR1 DFQATT and CDR2 SNEGSKA (reference sequence). The CDR3 sequence is CSARFRDSYEQYF. The CDR3 DNA sequence: TGCAGTGCTAGGTTCAGGGACAGTTACGAGCAGTACTTC.

The chain links TRBV5-5 to TRBJ2-4, with D unresolved. Germline V gives CDR1 SGHKS, CDR2 YYEKEE (reference sequence). The V and J ends lost 4 bases and 15 bases respectively, with 20 bases between them. This CDR3 is built from 13 residues. CDR3 amino acids: CASSVQAQETRYF. CDR3 sequence (DNA): TGTGCCAGCAGCGTGCAGGCTCAAGAGACCCGGTACTTC.

This clonotype has only one observation. The CDR3 DNA sequence: TGCGCCAGCAGCTTGCGCGACAGGGGGGATGAGCAGTACTTC. This codes for CASSLRDRGDEQYF. This sequence joins TRBV5-1 and TRBJ2-7, with 9 bases lining up with TRBD1. Germline CDR1 is SGHRS and CDR2 is YFSETQ. V lost 1 base, J lost 7 bases, and 6 bases stayed unmatched. The CDR3 is 14 amino acids. Full variable domain (missing parts from reference TRBV5-1 and TRBJ2-7): KAGVTQTPRYLIKTRGQQVTLSCSPISGHRSVSWYQQTPGQGLQFLFEYFSETQRNKGNFPGRFSGRQFSNSRSEMNVSTLELGDSALYLCASSLRDRGDEQYFGPGTRLTVT.

This clonotype turned up a few times. CDR3 protein: CASTGGGGDTQYF. CDR3 nucleotide sequence: TGCGCCAGCACCGGCGGGGGGGGAGATACGCAGTATTTT. The gene calls are TRBV10-2 and TRBJ2-3; TRBD2 matches at 9 bases. Germline CDR1 is WSHSY and CDR2 is SAAADI. The trim removed 7 bases at V and 5 bases at J, leaving 4 bases unmatched. The CDR3 has 13 amino acids.